This TCR beta chain derives from a study of cytotoxic CD8 clonotypes in ibrutinib-treated CLL. Germline loops: CDR1 SEHNR, CDR2 FQNEAQ (reference sequence). CDR3 length: 14 amino acids. Trimming took 2 bases from V and 3 from J, leaving 10 bases between them. The protocol was immunoSEQ multiplex PCR, while the TCRdb copy is restricted to in-frame clones and leaves out a portion. This sample carries approximately 300,000 clones, roughly 79% of them seen once, and the ten largest clones take over 6.5%. The specimen was PBMCs, collected before ibrutinib treatment. This clonotype was sampled from a human donor with chronic lymphocytic leukemia. V and J are TRBV7-9 and TRBJ1-1; TRBD1 might be the D (5 bases). This chain's CDR3 is CASSLRGSYTEAFF. The CDR3 DNA sequence: TGTGCCAGCAGCTTAAGGGGCTCCTACACTGAAGCTTTCTTT.